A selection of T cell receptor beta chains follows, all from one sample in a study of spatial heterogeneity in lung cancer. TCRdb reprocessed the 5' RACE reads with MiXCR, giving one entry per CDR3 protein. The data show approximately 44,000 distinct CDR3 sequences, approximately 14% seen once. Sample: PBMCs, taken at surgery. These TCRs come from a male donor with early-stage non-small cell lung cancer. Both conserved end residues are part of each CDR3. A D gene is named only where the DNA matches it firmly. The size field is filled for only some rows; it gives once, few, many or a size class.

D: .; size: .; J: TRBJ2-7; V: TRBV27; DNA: TGTGCCAGCAGTTTGTCAGGCGTCTCCTACGAGCAGTACTTC; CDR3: CASSLSGVSYEQYF
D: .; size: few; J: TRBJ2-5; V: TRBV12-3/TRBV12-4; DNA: TGTGCCAGCAGGGACACGGAGACCCAGTACTTC; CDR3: CASRDTETQYF
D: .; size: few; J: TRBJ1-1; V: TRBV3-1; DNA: TGTGCCAGCAGCCACCCTTTGGGGGAGACTGAAGCTTTCTTT; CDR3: CASSHPLGETEAFF
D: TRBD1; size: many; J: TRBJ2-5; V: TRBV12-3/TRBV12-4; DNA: TGTGCCAGCAGATGGACAGGGGGCCAAGAGACCCAGTACTTC; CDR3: CASRWTGGQETQYF
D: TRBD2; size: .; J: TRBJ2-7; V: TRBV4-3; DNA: TGCGCCAGCAGCCAATTCTACACTAGCGATTCCTACGAGCAGTACTTC; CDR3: CASSQFYTSDSYEQYF
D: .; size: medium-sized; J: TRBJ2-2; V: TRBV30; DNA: TGTGCCTGGAGTGTAAACTACTACACCGGGGAGCTGTTTTTT; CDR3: CAWSVNYYTGELFF
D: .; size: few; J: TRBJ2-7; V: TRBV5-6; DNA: TGTGCCAGCAGCTTGGGTCCAGGGGACTCCTACGAGCAGTACTTC; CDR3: CASSLGPGDSYEQYF
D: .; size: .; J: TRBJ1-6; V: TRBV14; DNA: TGTGCCAGCAGCCAAGGGACCTCATACTCACCCCTCCACTTT; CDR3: CASSQGTSYSPLHF
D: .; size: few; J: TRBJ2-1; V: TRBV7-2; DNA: TGTGCCAGCAGCCTCGTCGGACGGGAGCAGTTCTTC; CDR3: CASSLVGREQFF
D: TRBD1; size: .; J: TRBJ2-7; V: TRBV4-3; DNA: TGCGCCAGCAGCCCGGACAGGATCTACGAGCAGTACTTC; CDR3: CASSPDRIYEQYF
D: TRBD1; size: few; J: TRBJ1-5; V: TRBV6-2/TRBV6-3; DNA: TGTGCCAGCAGTACCAGTGACAGGGGGCGTCAGCCCCAGCATTTT; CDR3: CASSTSDRGRQPQHF
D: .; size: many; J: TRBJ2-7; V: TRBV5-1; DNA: TGCGCCAGCAGCCGGGACAACTCCTACGAGCAGTACTTC; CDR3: CASSRDNSYEQYF
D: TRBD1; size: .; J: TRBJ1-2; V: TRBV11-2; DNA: TGTGCCAGCAGCCAGACAGGGGTCTATGGCTACACCTTC; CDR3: CASSQTGVYGYTF
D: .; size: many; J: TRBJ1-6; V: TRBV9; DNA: TGTGCCAGCAGCGCCCGACCAGCCGGCGACGCACCCCTCCACTTT; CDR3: CASSARPAGDAPLHF
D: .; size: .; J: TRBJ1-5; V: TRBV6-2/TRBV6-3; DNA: TGTGCCAGCAGTTACCCAGGCAGGGGCAATCAGCCCCAGCATTTT; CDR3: CASSYPGRGNQPQHF
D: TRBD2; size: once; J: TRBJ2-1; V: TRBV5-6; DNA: TGTGCCAGCAGCTCACTAGCGGCTTTCTCCTACAATGAGCAGTTCTTC; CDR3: CASSSLAAFSYNEQFF
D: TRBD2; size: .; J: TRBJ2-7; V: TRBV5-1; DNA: TGCGCCAGCAGCTTGGTCAGGGCAGGACTAGTCTGGAGCGAGCAGTACTTC; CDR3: CASSLVRAGLVWSEQYF
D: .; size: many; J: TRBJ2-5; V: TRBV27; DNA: TGTGCCAGCAGTCGGACAGACTTGGGGCAGCGCCCAGAGACCCAGTACTTC; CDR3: CASSRTDLGQRPETQYF
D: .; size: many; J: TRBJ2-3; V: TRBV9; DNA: TGTGCCAGCAGCGTAGGGGGTTTCACAGATACGCAGTATTTT; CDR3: CASSVGGFTDTQYF
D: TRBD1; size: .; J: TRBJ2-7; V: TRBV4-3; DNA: TGCGCCAGCAGCCAAGACATAAGGGGGCGCGAGCAGTACTTC; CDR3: CASSQDIRGREQYF
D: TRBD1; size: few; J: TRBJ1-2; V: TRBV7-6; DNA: TGTGCCAGCAGCTTAGAGCCAGGGGGAGGTAACTATGGCTACACCTTC; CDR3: CASSLEPGGGNYGYTF
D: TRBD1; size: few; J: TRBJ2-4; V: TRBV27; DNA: TGTGCCAGCAGTTCTCCAGGGGGACAGGACAAAAACATTCAGTACTTC; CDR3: CASSSPGGQDKNIQYF
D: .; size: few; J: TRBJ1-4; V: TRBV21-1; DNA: TGTGCCAGCTCTGGGGCTCTGCGGCATGAAAAACTGTTTTTT; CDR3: CASSGALRHEKLFF
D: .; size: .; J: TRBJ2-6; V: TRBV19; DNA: TGTGCCAGTAGTACGGGGGAGTCTGGGGCCAACGTCCTGACTTTC; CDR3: CASSTGESGANVLTF
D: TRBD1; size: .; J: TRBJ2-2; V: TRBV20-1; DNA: TGCAGTGCTCCCGACAGGGTTGGGAACACCGGGGAGCTGTTTTTT; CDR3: CSAPDRVGNTGELFF
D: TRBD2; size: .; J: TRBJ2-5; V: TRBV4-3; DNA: TGCGCCAGCAGCCATGGACTAGCGGGAGACGTAGAGACCCAGTACTTC; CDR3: CASSHGLAGDVETQYF